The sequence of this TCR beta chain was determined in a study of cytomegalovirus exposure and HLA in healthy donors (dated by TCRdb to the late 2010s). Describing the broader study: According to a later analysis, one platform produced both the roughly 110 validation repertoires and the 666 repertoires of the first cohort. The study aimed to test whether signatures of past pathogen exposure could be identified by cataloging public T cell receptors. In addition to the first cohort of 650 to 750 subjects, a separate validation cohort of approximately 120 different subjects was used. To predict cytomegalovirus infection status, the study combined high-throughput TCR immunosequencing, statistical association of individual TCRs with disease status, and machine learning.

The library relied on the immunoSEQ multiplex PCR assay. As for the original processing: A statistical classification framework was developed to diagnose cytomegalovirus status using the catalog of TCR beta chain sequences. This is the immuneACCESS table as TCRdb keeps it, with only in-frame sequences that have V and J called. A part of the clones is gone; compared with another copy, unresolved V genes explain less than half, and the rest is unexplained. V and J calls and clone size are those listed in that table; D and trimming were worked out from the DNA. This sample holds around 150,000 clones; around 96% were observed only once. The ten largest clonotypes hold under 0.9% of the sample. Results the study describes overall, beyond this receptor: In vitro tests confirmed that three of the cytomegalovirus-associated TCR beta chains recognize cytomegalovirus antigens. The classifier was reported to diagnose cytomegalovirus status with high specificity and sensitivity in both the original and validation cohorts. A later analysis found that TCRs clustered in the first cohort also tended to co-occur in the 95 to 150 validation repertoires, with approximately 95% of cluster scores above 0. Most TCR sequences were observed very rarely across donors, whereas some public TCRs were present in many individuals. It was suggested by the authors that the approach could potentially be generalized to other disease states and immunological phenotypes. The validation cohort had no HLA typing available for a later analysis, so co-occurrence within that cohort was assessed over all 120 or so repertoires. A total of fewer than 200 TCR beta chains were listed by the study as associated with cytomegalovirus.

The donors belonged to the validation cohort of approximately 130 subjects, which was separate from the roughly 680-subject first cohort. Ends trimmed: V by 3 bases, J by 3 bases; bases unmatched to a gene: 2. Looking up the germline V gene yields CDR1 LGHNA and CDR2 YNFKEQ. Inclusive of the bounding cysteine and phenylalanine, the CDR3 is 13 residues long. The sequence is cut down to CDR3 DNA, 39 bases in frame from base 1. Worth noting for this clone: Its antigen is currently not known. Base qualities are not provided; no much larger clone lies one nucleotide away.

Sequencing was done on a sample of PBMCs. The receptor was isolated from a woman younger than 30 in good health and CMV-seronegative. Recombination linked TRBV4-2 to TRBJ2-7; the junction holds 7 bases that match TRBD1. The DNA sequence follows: TGTGCCAGCAGCCACGACAGGGACTACGAGCAGTACTTC. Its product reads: CASSHDRDYEQYF.